This T cell receptor beta chain was recovered during a study of blood T cells in healthy people across ages. Next came a second PCR, run for about 6 to 12 cycles, which used a sample-barcoded 5' primer along with a J-beta primer mix. Each CDR3 protein is one row after TCRdb ran MiXCR on the 5' RACE reads. The sample lists approximately 2,000,000 distinct CDR3 sequences, about two fifths occurring once. Germline lookup yields CDR1 MDHEN and CDR2 SYDVKM. The V segment lost 6 bases and the J segment 2 bases; nucleotides outside the gene matches: 9. The CDR3 spans 16 residues. The clonotype originates from a human donor in good health. The material sequenced was blood. The genes are TRBV28 and TRBJ1-2, with 10 bases aligning to TRBD1. The CDR3 spells CASSQGQGMANYGYTF. In nucleotides, the CDR3 is TGTGCCAGCAGCCAGGGACAGGGGATGGCAAACTATGGCTACACCTTC.